This note documents a single T cell receptor beta chain sequence. Its antigen is not identified. The CDR3 is 13 residues long. CDR1 is ENHRY and CDR2 is SYGVKD in the germline V gene. This record belongs to a study of CXCR3-negative and CXCR3-positive naive CD8 T cells. Overall study results and limits: CXCR3-positive naive cells had more hydrophobic TRB CDR3s than CXCR3-negative naive cells. The majority of assays used fresh PBMCs, and CXCR3 expression partially decreased after cryopreservation.

UMI-labeled 5' RACE yielded the TRB cDNA libraries. TCRdb processed the 5' RACE reads again and assigns one entry to each CDR3 protein, with no DNA. In total, the table holds approximately 100,000 distinct CDR3 sequences. This rearrangement joins TRBV10-3 to TRBJ2-7; absent DNA, TCRdb's TRBD1 call cannot be checked. Sequencing was carried out using naive CXCR3+ CD8+ T cells from blood. The subset here: CD45RO-CCR7+CD27+CD95- naive CD8+ T cells expressing CXCR3 (TNR3+). This sequence was found in a human donor in good health. Some clones in this sample may be carry-over from other donors' samples. This CDR3 is CAISESVGTGYYF.